The rows below give T cell receptor beta chains drawn from one sample of a study of CD8 T cells in ankylosing spondylitis. MiXCR was run by TCRdb on the 5' RACE reads, yielding one entry per CDR3 protein. The sample consists of approximately 400,000 distinct CDR3 sequences, around 26% of them appearing once. The sample was blood, either unsorted or a sorted T cell fraction (not recorded which). The receptors here all came from a male donor with ankylosing spondylitis. CDR3s leave out the opening cysteine and the closing phenylalanine or tryptophan. D genes are given only for firm matches. Only some rows state a clone size, as once, few, many or a class for expanded clones.

clone size	D gene	J gene	V gene	CDR3 protein
.	.	TRBJ2-5	TRBV5-1	ASSVGGAQETQY
few	TRBD2	TRBJ2-5	TRBV5-1	ASSGLAQETQY
many	.	TRBJ1-1	TRBV5-1	ASSLGQLMNTEAF
.	.	TRBJ1-1	TRBV3-1	ASSQGRSLAF
.	.	TRBJ1-2	TRBV25-1	ATQENNYGYT
.	.	TRBJ1-4	TRBV7-9	ASSLEGYEKLF
few	.	TRBJ1-2	TRBV4-2	ASSQEGAYETGYT
.	.	TRBJ1-1	TRBV5-1	ASSLDRGADTEAF
few	.	TRBJ2-5	TRBV4-1	ASSQVLRGGQETQY
once	TRBD1	TRBJ1-1	TRBV5-1	ASSPRGGWDTEAF
.	TRBD1	TRBJ1-1	TRBV5-1	ATSPDRGPGNTEAF
few	.	TRBJ1-5	TRBV25-1	ASSESGLDNQPQH
.	.	TRBJ2-5	TRBV3-1	ASSQWQGKETQY
few	TRBD1	TRBJ2-1	TRBV7-9	ASSGGQYNEQF
once	TRBD2	TRBJ2-1	TRBV7-2	ASSTSSGRAKDEQF
.	TRBD2	TRBJ2-2	TRBV11-2	ASSFPGLASLSSGELF
few	.	TRBJ2-3	TRBV5-1	ASSLGDISTDTQY
few	TRBD2	TRBJ2-1	TRBV5-1	ASSQAWGRDNEQF
.	TRBD2	TRBJ2-3	TRBV4-1	ASSQGPRVAGGPDTQY
few	.	TRBJ2-2	TRBV3-1	ASSQLGIPGELF
.	.	TRBJ1-1	TRBV10-1	ASSESRNTEAF
few	.	TRBJ1-1	TRBV20-1	RPEGWNTEAF
.	TRBD2	TRBJ2-1	TRBV24-1	ATSDLSSGSRGSYNEQF
few	.	TRBJ2-1	TRBV11-3	ASSGTFEGPEYNEQF
.	TRBD1	TRBJ2-2	TRBV24-1	ATSDPRQGNTGELF
.	.	TRBJ1-2	TRBV9	ASSVSSGDTYYGYT
few	TRBD2	TRBJ2-1	TRBV29-1	SVASGSDSNEQF
.	.	TRBJ2-5	TRBV10-1	ASSEISWEMYQETQY
.	TRBD2	TRBJ2-5	TRBV20-1	SPLSGSSKTQY
.	TRBD1	TRBJ1-6	TRBV20-1	SASGDSHNSPLH
few	TRBD1	TRBJ1-2	TRBV12-3/TRBV12-4	ASSRRDRGRRYGYT
few	.	TRBJ2-7	TRBV18	ASSPDGDSYEQY
.	.	TRBJ1-6	TRBV7-2	ASSSSYNSPLH
many	TRBD2	TRBJ2-3	TRBV11-2	ASSLGGGDPFGWTDTQY
.	.	TRBJ2-1	TRBV7-8	ASSLGSLNNEQF
many	TRBD2	TRBJ2-7	TRBV20-1	SAVSGETYEQY
.	.	TRBJ2-7	TRBV5-6	ASSLGLYEQY
.	.	TRBJ1-6	TRBV7-2	ASSPRGGDNSPLH
.	TRBD1	TRBJ2-3	TRBV24-1	ATRRGTETDTQY
many	.	TRBJ2-5	TRBV7-9	ASSSPRAGQETQY
.	.	TRBJ2-5	TRBV5-1	ASSFGTQETQY
few	.	TRBJ2-6	TRBV19	ASSSRYSSGANVLT
.	TRBD2	TRBJ2-2	TRBV12-3/TRBV12-4	ASSRTSFSSSDTGELF
.	.	TRBJ1-4	TRBV29-1	SVEGPGANEKLF
few	TRBD2	TRBJ2-5	TRBV20-1	SSSRGRAMETQY
few	.	TRBJ2-5	TRBV5-6	ASSLELGQETQY
.	TRBD2	TRBJ2-1	TRBV12-5	ASAPGLAGPHNEQF
.	.	TRBJ2-5	TRBV12-3/TRBV12-4	ASSPTLLGETQY
few	.	TRBJ1-2	TRBV6-1	ATNQGSRSSGYT
.	TRBD1	TRBJ2-1	TRBV15	ATKRQGSYNEQF
.	.	TRBJ2-1	TRBV15	ATSREAYSYNEQF
few	.	TRBJ1-4	TRBV6-4	ASNNGGINEKLF
few	.	TRBJ1-1	TRBV28	ASLGFAEAF
.	TRBD1	TRBJ2-7	TRBV3-1	ASSLRTGGPYEQY
few	.	TRBJ1-5	TRBV11-2	ASSLRAGMPQH